These T cell receptor beta chains were read from a single sample in a study of cytomegalovirus exposure and HLA in healthy donors. The repertoire was sequenced with immunoSEQ multiplex PCR; TCRdb's copy has only in-frame clones and lacks some. The data show 100,000 to 150,000 clones, roughly 80% seen once. Input material: PBMCs. The origin of the receptors is a man younger than 45 in good health and CMV-seropositive. CDR3s include the opening cysteine and the closing phenylalanine or tryptophan. Rows may omit the clone size; those that give it use once, few, many or a size class.

CASSRVYNEQFF	.	TRBV6-5	TRBJ2-1
CASSYGRNTGELFF	.	TRBV7-6	TRBJ2-2
CSVVLGTGELFF	once	TRBV29-1	TRBJ2-2
CASSPQGSNYEQYF	.	TRBV2	TRBJ2-7
CASSVGRLADNEQYF	.	TRBV9	TRBJ2-7
CASREGLAPYNEQFF	.	TRBV10-3	TRBJ2-1
CASSSLATGSSYNSPLHF	few	TRBV27	TRBJ1-6
CASSPRWLAKNIQYF	.	TRBV6-1	TRBJ2-4
CASSFPGGELFF	.	TRBV7-9	TRBJ2-2
CAWSQGRAEAFF	few	TRBV30	TRBJ1-1
CASSDPGRDRGWETQYF	.	TRBV6-1	TRBJ2-5
CASRVIGGTGELFF	few	TRBV5-4	TRBJ2-2